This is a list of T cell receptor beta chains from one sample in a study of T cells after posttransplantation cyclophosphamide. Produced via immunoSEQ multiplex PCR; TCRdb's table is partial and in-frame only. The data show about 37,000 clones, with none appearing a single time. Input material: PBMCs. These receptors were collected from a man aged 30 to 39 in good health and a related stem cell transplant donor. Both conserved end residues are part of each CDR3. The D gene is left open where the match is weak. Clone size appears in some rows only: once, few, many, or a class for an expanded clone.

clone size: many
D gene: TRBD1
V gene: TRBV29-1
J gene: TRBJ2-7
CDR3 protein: CSVGDRGAGYEQYF
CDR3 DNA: TGCAGCGTGGGGGACAGGGGGGCCGGTTACGAGCAGTACTTC

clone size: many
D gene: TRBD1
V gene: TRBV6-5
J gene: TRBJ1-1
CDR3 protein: CASRRQGAGAFF
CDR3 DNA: TGTGCCAGCAGACGACAGGGTGCCGGAGCTTTCTTT

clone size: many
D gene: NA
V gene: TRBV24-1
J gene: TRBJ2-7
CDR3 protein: CATSDRGSYEQYF
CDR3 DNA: TGTGCCACCAGTGATAGAGGTTCGTACGAGCAGTACTTC

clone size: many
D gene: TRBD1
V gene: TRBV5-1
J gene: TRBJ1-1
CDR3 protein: CASSTQGGTNTEAFF
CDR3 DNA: TGCGCCAGCAGCACACAGGGGGGCACGAACACTGAAGCTTTCTTT

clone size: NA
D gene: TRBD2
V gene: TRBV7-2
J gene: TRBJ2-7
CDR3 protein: CASSLVPGLAYEQYF
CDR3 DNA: TGTGCCAGCAGCTTGGTTCCGGGACTAGCCTACGAGCAGTACTTC

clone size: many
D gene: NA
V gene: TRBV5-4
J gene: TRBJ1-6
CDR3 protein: CASRAESSYNSPLHF
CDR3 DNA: TGTGCCAGCAGGGCAGAGAGCTCCTATAATTCACCCCTCCACTTT

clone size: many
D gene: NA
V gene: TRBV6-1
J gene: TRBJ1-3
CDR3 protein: CASTLFAGSGNTIYF
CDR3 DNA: TGTGCCAGCACCTTGTTCGCAGGGAGCGGAAACACCATATATTTT

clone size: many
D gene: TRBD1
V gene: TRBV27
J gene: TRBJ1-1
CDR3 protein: CASSSNRDRLPNTEAFF
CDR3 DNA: TGTGCCAGCAGTTCCAACCGGGACAGACTCCCGAACACTGAAGCTTTCTTT

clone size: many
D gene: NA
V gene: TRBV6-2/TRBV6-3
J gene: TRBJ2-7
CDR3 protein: CASSHRTSRYEQYF
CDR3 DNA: TGTGCCAGCAGTCACAGGACCAGTCGCTACGAGCAGTACTTC

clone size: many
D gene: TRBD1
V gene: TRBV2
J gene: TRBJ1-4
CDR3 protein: CASSGDRGLTNEKLFF
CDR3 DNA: TGTGCCAGCAGTGGTGACAGGGGGCTAACTAATGAAAAACTGTTTTTT

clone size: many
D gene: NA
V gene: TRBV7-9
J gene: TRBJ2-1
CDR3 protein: CASRYPGHQYNEQFF
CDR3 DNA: TGTGCCAGCAGATATCCGGGACACCAATACAATGAGCAGTTCTTC

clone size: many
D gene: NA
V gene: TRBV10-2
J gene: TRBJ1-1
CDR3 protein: CASSGQYTEAFF
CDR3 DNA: TGCGCCAGCAGTGGGCAGTACACTGAAGCTTTCTTT

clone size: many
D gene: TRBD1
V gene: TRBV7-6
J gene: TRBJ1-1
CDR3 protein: CASSSITGGVNTEAFF
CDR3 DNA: TGTGCCAGCAGCTCAATAACAGGGGGGGTTAACACTGAAGCTTTCTTT

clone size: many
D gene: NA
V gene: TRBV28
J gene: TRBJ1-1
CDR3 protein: CASTTWGPKNTEAFF
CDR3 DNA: TGTGCCAGCACTACCTGGGGGCCAAAGAACACTGAAGCTTTCTTT

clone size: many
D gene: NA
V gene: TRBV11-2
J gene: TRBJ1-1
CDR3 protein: CASSPQGNTEAFF
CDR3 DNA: TGTGCCAGCAGTCCTCAGGGGAACACTGAAGCTTTCTTT

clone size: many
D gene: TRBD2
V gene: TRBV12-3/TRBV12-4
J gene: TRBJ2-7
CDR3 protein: CASSFASGASRTEQYF
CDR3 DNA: TGTGCCAGCAGTTTTGCTAGCGGGGCCTCTAGGACCGAGCAGTACTTC

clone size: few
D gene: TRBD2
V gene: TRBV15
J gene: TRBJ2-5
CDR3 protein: CATSGTSGETQYF
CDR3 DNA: TGTGCCACCAGCGGGACTAGCGGTGAGACCCAGTACTTC

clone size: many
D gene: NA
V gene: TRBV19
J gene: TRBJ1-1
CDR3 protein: CASSQRTGEAFF
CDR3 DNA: TGTGCCAGTAGCCAAAGAACCGGGGAAGCTTTCTTT

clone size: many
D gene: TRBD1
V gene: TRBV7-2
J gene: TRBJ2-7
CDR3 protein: CASSSRQGPSYEQYF
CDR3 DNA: TGTGCCAGCAGCAGTAGACAGGGGCCTTCCTACGAGCAGTACTTC

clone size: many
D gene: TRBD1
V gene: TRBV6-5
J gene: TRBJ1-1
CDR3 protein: CASSPQGIAEAFF
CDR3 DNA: TGTGCCAGCAGTCCACAGGGGATCGCTGAAGCTTTCTTT

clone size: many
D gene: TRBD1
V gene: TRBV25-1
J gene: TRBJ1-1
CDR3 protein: CASRETGYNTEAFF
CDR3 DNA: TGTGCCAGCAGGGAGACAGGGTATAACACTGAAGCTTTCTTT

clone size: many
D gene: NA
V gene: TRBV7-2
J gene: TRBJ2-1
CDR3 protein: CASSHGLAFNNEQFF
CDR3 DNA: TGTGCCAGCAGCCATGGGCTAGCGTTCAACAATGAGCAGTTCTTC

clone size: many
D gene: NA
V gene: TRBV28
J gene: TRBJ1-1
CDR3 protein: CASSGHINTEAFF
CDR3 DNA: TGTGCCAGCAGTGGACACATAAACACTGAAGCTTTCTTT

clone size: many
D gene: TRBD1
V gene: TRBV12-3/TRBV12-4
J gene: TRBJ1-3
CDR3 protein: CASTVRQGALGNTIYF
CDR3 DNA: TGTGCCAGCACTGTCCGGCAGGGGGCTTTAGGAAACACCATATATTTT

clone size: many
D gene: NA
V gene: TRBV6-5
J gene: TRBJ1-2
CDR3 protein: CAIRVQAHLGGYTF
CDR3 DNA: TGTGCGATAAGGGTACAGGCCCACCTGGGGGGCTACACCTTC

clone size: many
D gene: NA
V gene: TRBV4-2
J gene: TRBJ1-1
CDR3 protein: CASSQDGRDTEAFF
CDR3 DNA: TGTGCCAGCAGCCAAGATGGTAGGGACACTGAAGCTTTCTTT

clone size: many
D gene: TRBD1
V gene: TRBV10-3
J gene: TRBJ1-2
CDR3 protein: CAISGIFDRERFDGYTF
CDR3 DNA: TGTGCCATCAGTGGAATCTTTGACAGGGAAAGGTTCGATGGCTACACCTTC

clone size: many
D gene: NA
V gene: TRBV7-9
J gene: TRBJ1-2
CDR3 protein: CASSLGLVGYGYTF
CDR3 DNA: TGTGCCAGCAGCTTAGGGCTAGTGGGCTATGGCTACACCTTC

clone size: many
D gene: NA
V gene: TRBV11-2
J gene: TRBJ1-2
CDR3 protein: CASSSTGAGGYTF
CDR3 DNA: TGTGCCAGCAGCTCGACCGGGGCGGGGGGCTACACCTTC

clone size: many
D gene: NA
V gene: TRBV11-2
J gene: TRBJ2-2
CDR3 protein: CASSLTPRDMNTGELFF
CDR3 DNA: TGTGCCAGCAGCTTAACCCCCAGGGATATGAACACCGGGGAGCTGTTTTTT

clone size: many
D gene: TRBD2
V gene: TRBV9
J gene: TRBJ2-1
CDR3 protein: CASSASGTSDYNEQFF
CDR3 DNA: TGTGCCAGCAGCGCCTCCGGGACTAGCGACTACAATGAGCAGTTCTTC

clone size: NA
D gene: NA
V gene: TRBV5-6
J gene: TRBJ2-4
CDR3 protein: CASSPATGYNIQYF
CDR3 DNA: TGTGCCAGCAGCCCCGCTACAGGATACAACATTCAGTACTTC

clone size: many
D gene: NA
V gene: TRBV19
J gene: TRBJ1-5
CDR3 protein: CASSKQDSNQPQHF
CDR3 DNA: TGTGCCAGTAGTAAACAGGATAGCAATCAGCCCCAGCATTTT

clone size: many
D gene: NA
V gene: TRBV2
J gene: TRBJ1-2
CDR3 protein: CASSETGTGYTF
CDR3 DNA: TGTGCCAGCAGTGAGACAGGTACAGGCTACACCTTC

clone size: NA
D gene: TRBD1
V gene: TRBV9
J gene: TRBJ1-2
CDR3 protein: CASSVEGTARQRVGYTF
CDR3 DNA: TGTGCCAGCAGCGTAGAAGGGACAGCCCGACAACGGGTTGGCTACACCTTC

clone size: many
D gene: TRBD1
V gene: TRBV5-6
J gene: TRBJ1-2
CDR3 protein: CASSRQGAGGYTF
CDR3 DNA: TGTGCCAGCAGCCGTCAGGGGGCGGGGGGCTACACCTTC

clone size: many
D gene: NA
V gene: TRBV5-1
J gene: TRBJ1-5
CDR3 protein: CASSLEGFQPQHF
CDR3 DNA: TGCGCCAGCAGCTTGGAGGGGTTTCAGCCCCAGCATTTT

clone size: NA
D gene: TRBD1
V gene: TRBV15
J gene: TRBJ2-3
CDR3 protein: CATSTLYRGSGDTDTQYF
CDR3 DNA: TGTGCCACCAGCACCCTCTACAGGGGGTCCGGTGACACAGATACGCAGTATTTT

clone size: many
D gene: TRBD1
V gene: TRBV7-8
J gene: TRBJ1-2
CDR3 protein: CASSLDLPGQFHGYTF
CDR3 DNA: TGTGCCAGCAGCTTGGACCTTCCGGGACAGTTCCATGGCTACACCTTC

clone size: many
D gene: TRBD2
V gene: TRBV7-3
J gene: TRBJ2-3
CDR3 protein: CASSLSGGANTQYF
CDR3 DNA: TGTGCCAGCAGCCTTAGCGGGGGGGCGAATACGCAGTATTTT

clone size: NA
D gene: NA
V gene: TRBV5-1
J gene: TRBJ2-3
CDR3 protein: CASSLRGVGTDTQYF
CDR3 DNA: TGCGCCAGCAGCCTCAGGGGAGTAGGCACAGATACGCAGTATTTT

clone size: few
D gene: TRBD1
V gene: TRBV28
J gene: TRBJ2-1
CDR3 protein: CASRVPGQGHNEQFF
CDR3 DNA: TGTGCCAGCAGGGTGCCGGGACAGGGACACAATGAGCAGTTCTTC

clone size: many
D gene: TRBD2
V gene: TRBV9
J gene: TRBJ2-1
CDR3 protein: CASSGARSGGLYNEQFF
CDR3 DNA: TGTGCCAGCAGCGGGGCCCGTAGCGGGGGCCTGTACAATGAGCAGTTCTTC

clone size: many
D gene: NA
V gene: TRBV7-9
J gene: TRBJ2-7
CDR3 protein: CASSFPGHYYEQYF
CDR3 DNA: TGTGCCAGCAGCTTCCCGGGACACTACTACGAGCAGTACTTC

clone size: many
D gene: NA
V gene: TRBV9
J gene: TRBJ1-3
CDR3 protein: CASSVEDSWAAGNTIYF
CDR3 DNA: TGTGCCAGCAGCGTAGAGGACAGTTGGGCGGCTGGAAACACCATATATTTT

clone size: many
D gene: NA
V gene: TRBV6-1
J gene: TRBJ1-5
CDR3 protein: CASGAGDGNQPQHF
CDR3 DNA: TGTGCCAGCGGAGCAGGAGACGGTAATCAGCCCCAGCATTTT

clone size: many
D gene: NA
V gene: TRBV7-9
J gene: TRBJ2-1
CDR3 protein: CASSRPGAYNEQFF
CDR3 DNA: TGTGCCAGCTCCAGGCCGGGGGCCTACAATGAGCAGTTCTTC

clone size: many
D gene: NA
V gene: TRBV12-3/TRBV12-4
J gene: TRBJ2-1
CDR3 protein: CASSSYPLQGRTYNEQFF
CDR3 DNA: TGTGCCAGCAGCTCTTACCCCCTCCAGGGGAGGACCTACAATGAGCAGTTCTTC

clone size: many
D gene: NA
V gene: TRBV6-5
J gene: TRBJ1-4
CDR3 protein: CASSYSRGEKLFF
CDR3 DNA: TGTGCCAGCAGTTACTCAAGAGGGGAAAAACTGTTTTTT

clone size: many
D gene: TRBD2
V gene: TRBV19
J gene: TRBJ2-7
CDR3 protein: CASSPPGGSSYEQYF
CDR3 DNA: TGTGCCAGTAGCCCCCCCGGGGGGAGCTCCTACGAGCAGTACTTC

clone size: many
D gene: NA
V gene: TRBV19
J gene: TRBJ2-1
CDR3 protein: CASSIEGRGYNEQFF
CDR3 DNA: TGTGCCAGTAGTATAGAGGGGCGCGGTTACAATGAGCAGTTCTTC

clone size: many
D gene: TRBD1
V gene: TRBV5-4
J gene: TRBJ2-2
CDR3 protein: CASSQRQGATGELFF
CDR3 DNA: TGTGCCAGCAGCCAGCGACAGGGAGCGACCGGGGAGCTGTTTTTT

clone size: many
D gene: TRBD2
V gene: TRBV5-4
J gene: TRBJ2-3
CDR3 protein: CASSPGLAGSTDTQYF
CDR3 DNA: TGTGCCAGCAGCCCCGGACTAGCGGGGAGCACAGATACGCAGTATTTT

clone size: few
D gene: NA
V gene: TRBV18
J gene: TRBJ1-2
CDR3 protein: CASSPPEQYGYTF
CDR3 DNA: TGTGCCAGCTCACCACCAGAACAGTATGGCTACACCTTC